This passage covers 7 T cell receptor beta chains from one sample sequenced in a study of T cells expressing NK-cell markers. TCRdb re-analyzed the 5' RACE reads; it lists each CDR3 protein once, without DNA. Its table lists about 410,000 distinct CDR3 sequences. Material for sequencing was blood T cells: a sorted CD56 or NKG2C T cell subset, CD4+ or CD8+ T cells, or bulk PBMC T cells (not recorded which). The receptors were gathered from a woman aged 50 to 65 in good health.

This chain joins TRBV3-1 and TRBJ2-1. The V gene's germline CDR1 is LGHDT and CDR2 YNNKEL (reference sequence). The CDR3 sequence is 11 residues long. CDR3 protein: CASSLRTEQFF.

This sequence joins TRBV7-9 and TRBJ2-5; absent DNA, TCRdb's TRBD2 call cannot be checked. This CDR3 has 17 amino acids. Germline CDR1 and CDR2: SEHNR and FQNEAQ (reference sequence). CDR3: CASSSPLVALFRETQYF.

The chain has TRBV12-3 or TRBV12-4 and TRBJ1-1. The CDR3 totals 15 residues. The CDR3 here is CASSALLGENTEAFF.

The chain is built from TRBV15 and TRBJ2-5. Germline-derived CDR1 and CDR2 are LNHNV and YYDKDF (reference sequence). The CDR3 has 12 residues. CDR3 residues: CATSRGERTQYF.

The chain carries TRBV4-1 and TRBJ2-5; TCRdb's D call of TRBD2 is untestable without DNA. Looked up from germline, CDR1 is MGHRA and CDR2 is YSYEKL. The CDR3 is 17 residues long. The CDR3 protein is CASSQDRAGGNQETQYF.

J is TRBJ2-7 and V is TRBV5-1. The CDR3 length is 16 residues. In germline, CDR1 is SGHRS, CDR2 YFSETQ. CDR3: CASSLVGVGALYEQYF.

The chain has TRBV12-3 or TRBV12-4 and TRBJ1-5; the D gene TCRdb calls, TRBD1, cannot be checked with no DNA. The length of the CDR3 is 14 residues. CDR3 sequence reads: CASRNGTLSQPQHF.